The clone carrying this T cell receptor (beta chain) has just one count. Its antigen is undetermined. This entry belongs to a study of CD8+CD57+ T cells in acquired aplastic anemia. Across the study: The study obtained an average of approximately 2.9 ug of DNA from sorted CD4+ and CD8+ cells.

Broader study findings: Common to patients and controls were roughly 30 CD8+ CDR3 sequences. CD8+ Simpson's diversity in patients was not significantly different from that in controls.

All patients picked for sequencing had shown, by flow cytometry, an expansion of CD8+CD57+ cells. Patients uniformly had severe acquired aplastic anemia. For CDR3 and TCR beta VDJ profiling, genomic DNA was the template used. TCRdb re-analysed the reads in MiXCR, keeping a single row per CDR3 protein. The table records about 200,000 distinct CDR3 sequences, 60% to 80% of them present only once. This receptor was identified in a human donor with aplastic anemia. Sequences were obtained from sorted CD4+, CD8+, or CD8+CD57+ T cells (not recorded which) from PBMCs.

The CDR3 DNA reads TGCAGTGCGGTAGCGGGAGGGCGGACCGGGGAGCTGTTTTTT. Its translation: CSAVAGGRTGELFF. This sequence joins TRBV20-1 and TRBJ2-2, with 11 bases aligning to TRBD2. This CDR3 has 14 residues. The J segment lost 5 bases and the V segment lost 6 bases, leaving 5 bases of the junction unmatched. Looked up from germline, CDR1 is DFQATT and CDR2 is SNEGSKA (reference sequence).